Following are 3 T cell receptor beta chains from one sample sequenced in a study of blood T cell repertoires in COVID-19. The table came from immunoSEQ multiplex PCR; TCRdb's copy has only in-frame clones and leaves some out. Here the sample spans more than 95,000 clones, about 85% being singletons. The source material was peripheral blood. These receptor sequences come from an elderly woman with acute or convalescent COVID-19.

The J gene is TRBJ1-3, the V gene TRBV7-2, with 8 bases identical to TRBD1. Germline CDR1 and CDR2: SGHTA and FQGNSA. The V segment lost 5 bases and the J segment 0 bases; nucleotides outside the gene matches: 3. The CDR3 covers 15 residues. CDR3 region: CASSNTGGSGNTIYF. For the CDR3, the DNA is TGTGCCAGCAGCAATACAGGGGGCTCTGGAAACACCATATATTTT.

This chain joins TRBV6-6 and TRBJ2-7; a weak D match, TRBD1 (6 bases). V was trimmed by 8 bases and J by 1 base, leaving 15 bases between them. This CDR3 contains 14 residues. The germline V gene encodes CDR1 MNHNY and CDR2 SVGAGI (reference sequence). The CDR3 loop reads CASLQGRRSYEQYF. The CDR3 bases are TGTGCCAGCTTACAGGGTAGGAGATCCTACGAGCAGTACTTC.

This chain joins TRBV19 and TRBJ2-4; 8 bases agree with TRBD2. V lost 9 bases and J lost 3; bases outside the gene matches: 16. CDR1 is LNHDA and CDR2 is SQIVND in the germline V gene (reference sequence). This CDR3 is 17 amino acids long. The CDR3 loop is CASTGRGGREGKNIQYF. The CDR3 DNA reads TGTGCCAGCACCGGGAGGGGAGGGAGGGAAGGCAAAAACATTCAGTACTTC. Variable domain in full (rest from reference TRBV19 and TRBJ2-4): DGGITQSPKYLFRKEGQNVTLSCEQNLNHDAMYWYRQDPGQGLRLIYYSQIVNDFQKGDIAEGYSVSREKKESFPLTVTSAQKNPTAFYLCASTGRGGREGKNIQYFGAGTRLSVL.